These 21 T cell receptor beta chains were sequenced from one sample in a study of T-cell memory formation after mild COVID-19. TCRdb ran MiXCR on the 5' RACE reads and lists one entry per CDR3 protein. The sample carries under 400,000 distinct CDR3 sequences, around a fifth recorded once. The sample taken for sequencing was PBMCs or a T cell subset sorted from them (not recorded which). Receptor source: an adult woman who had mild COVID-19 (a few samples of this study predate the infection). Cell type and time point are not known.

This clonotype was observed many times. V usage is TRBV18 and J usage is TRBJ2-7, with D unclear. CDR3 length: 12 amino acids. Germline V lookup: CDR1 KGHSH, CDR2 LQKENI. Deletions cut 6 bases from V and 4 bases from J, with 10 bases between. This CDR3 is CASSPDGYEQYF. The DNA of the CDR3 is TGTGCCAGCTCCCCGGACGGGTACGAGCAGTACTTC. Using reference TRBV18 and TRBJ2-7 for the parts outside the CDR3, the full variable domain is NAGVMQNPRHLVRRRGQEARLRCSPMKGHSHVYWYRQLPEEGLKFMVYLQKENIIDESGMPKERFSAEFPKEGPSILRIQQVVRGDSAAYFCASSPDGYEQYFGPGTRLTVT.

The gene calls are TRBV6-2 or TRBV6-3 and TRBJ1-5, with 7 bases aligning to TRBD1. Germline V lookup: CDR1 MNHEY, CDR2 SVGEGT. With 8 bases clipped from V and 0 bases from J, the junction kept 4 bases outside the gene matches. The CDR3 length is 14 residues. CDR3 nucleotide sequence: TGTGCCAGCCGGGACAGCAATAGCAATCAGCCCCAGCATTTT. Amino acid sequence: CASRDSNSNQPQHF.

The chain uses TRBV5-6 and TRBJ2-6, with TRBD1 matching over 8 bases. The CDR3 runs to 14 residues. Germline lookup yields CDR1 SGHDT and CDR2 YYEEEE. The junction had 12 bases not matched to a gene; V was cut back by 3 bases and J by 16 bases. DNA for the CDR3: TGTGCCAGCAGCTCCGGGACAGGCCCGGAGGGACTGACTTTC. Translating gives CASSSGTGPEGLTF.

This clonotype came up a few times. The rearrangement joins TRBV6-5 to TRBJ2-7; TRBD2 is a possible D gene (5 bases). V dropped 2 bases and J dropped 2 bases, with 7 bases sitting between them. This CDR3 has 13 amino acids. Germline assignment: CDR1 MNHEY and CDR2 SVGAGI. The CDR3 sequence is CASSYAEAYEQYF. The CDR3 nucleotides read TGTGCCAGCAGTTACGCGGAGGCCTACGAGCAGTACTTC.

The chain carries TRBV20-1 and TRBJ1-2; perhaps TRBD1 as D (6 bases). This CDR3 spans 13 amino acids. The germline V and J ends were trimmed by 0 bases and 2 bases, with 7 bases remaining between them. CDR1 is DFQATT, CDR2 SNEGSKA, per germline (reference sequence). CDR3 protein: CSARERGNYGYTF. The CDR3 DNA reads TGCAGTGCTAGAGAAAGGGGGAACTATGGCTACACCTTC.

This chain joins TRBV7-9 and TRBJ1-4; no firm D call. This CDR3 comprises 14 residues. Trimming left V 7 bases short and J 0 bases short, with 9 bases between. Germline-derived CDR1 and CDR2 are SEHNR and FQNEAQ (reference sequence). The CDR3 here is CASNRPTTNEKLFF. CDR3 DNA sequence: TGTGCCAGCAACCGCCCCACAACTAATGAAAAACTGTTTTTT.

This chain links TRBV15 with TRBJ2-7; 9 bases fit TRBD1. The CDR3 spans 15 residues. V lost 8 bases to trimming and J lost 3 bases; unmatched junction nucleotides: 11. CDR1 and CDR2 from the germline V gene are LNHNV and YYDKDF (reference sequence). CDR3 DNA sequence: TGTGCCACCCGACGTCTTACGGGACAGGGCTACGAGCAGTACTTC. Its translation is CATRRLTGQGYEQYF.

This clonotype came up a few times. V usage is TRBV4-1 and J usage is TRBJ2-7, with D uncertain. CDR1 and CDR2 (germline): MGHRA, YSYEKL. This CDR3 spans 15 amino acids. V lost 1 base, J lost 2 bases, and 12 bases lay in between. The CDR3 here is CASSQADGQTYEQYF. The CDR3, as DNA: TGCGCCAGCAGCCAAGCTGACGGCCAGACCTACGAGCAGTACTTC.

The V call is TRBV12-3 or TRBV12-4, the J call TRBJ2-2; tentatively, D is TRBD2 (6 bases). Trimming removed 5 bases at V and 1 base at J, with 14 bases between. CDR3 size: 16 residues. CDR3 residues: CASSPTTSGNTGELFF. As DNA, the CDR3 is TGTGCCAGCAGTCCCACGACTAGTGGGAACACCGGGGAGCTGTTTTTT.

Only a few counts were recorded for this clonotype. The chain couples TRBV12-3 or TRBV12-4 to TRBJ2-2, with TRBD1 matching over 8 bases. Losses at the gene ends were 6 bases for V and 3 bases for J; bases not matched to a gene: 9. The CDR3 loop spans 16 amino acids. The chain's CDR3 is CASSPARQGYTGELFF. In DNA form, the CDR3 reads TGTGCCAGCAGCCCCGCGAGACAGGGGTACACCGGGGAGCTGTTTTTT.

CDR3 sequence: CASSLGGDYGNQPQHF. DNA for the CDR3: TGTGCCAGCAGCTTAGGGGGAGATTACGGCAATCAGCCCCAGCATTTT. This rearrangement joins TRBV13 to TRBJ1-5; no clear D gene. Germline values: CDR1 PRHDT, CDR2 FYEKMQ (reference sequence). Trimming shortened V by 0 bases and J by 2 bases, and 11 bases separated the two germline ends. CDR3 size: 16 residues. The full variable domain, with the rest looked up from reference TRBV13 and TRBJ1-5, is AAGVIQSPRHLIKEKRETATLKCYPIPRHDTVYWYQQGPGQDPQFLISFYEKMQSDKGSIPDRFSAQQFSDYHSELNMSSLELGDSALYFCASSLGGDYGNQPQHFGDGTRLSIL.

The chain is built from TRBV5-6 and TRBJ2-7, with no clear D. The CDR3 has 14 amino acids. V was pared by 4 bases and J by 2 bases, with 13 bases between. CDR1 and CDR2 from the germline V gene are SGHDT and YYEEEE. CDR3 coding DNA: TGTGCCAGCAGCCTGACGGCACAAACCTACGAGCAGTACTTC. Protein sequence: CASSLTAQTYEQYF.

The V and J genes are TRBV7-3 and TRBJ2-1; D could derive from TRBD1 or TRBD2 (6 bases each). The CDR3 runs to 13 residues. The germline gives CDR1 SGHTA, CDR2 FQGTGA. The V end was cut by 5 bases, the J end by 15 bases, with 20 bases between. DNA of the CDR3: TGTGCCAGCAGCACAAATTCCGGGGGCCGACGGTTCTTC. It yields the protein CASSTNSGGRRFF.

A few counts support this clonotype. V usage is TRBV6-2 or TRBV6-3 and J usage is TRBJ1-1; TRBD1 matches at 7 bases. Germline CDR1 MNHEY, CDR2 SVGEGT. V was pared by 6 bases and J by 4 bases, with 11 bases of the junction left unmatched. The CDR3 is 15 amino acids. CDR3 nucleotide sequence: TGTGCCAGCAGACAGGACAGGAGACACCTCACTGAAGCTTTCTTT. Its protein is CASRQDRRHLTEAFF.

This clonotype was seen repeatedly, ten times or more. The chain links TRBV5-6 to TRBJ2-7, with 11 bases identical to TRBD1. The trim removed 4 bases at V and 7 bases at J, leaving 10 bases unmatched. The germline CDR1 and CDR2 sequences are SGHDT and YYEEEE. The CDR3 covers 15 residues. The CDR3 DNA follows: TGTGCCAGCAGCCGACGGGACAGGGGGAATTGGGAGCAGTACTTC. This sequence encodes CASSRRDRGNWEQYF.

The chain recombines TRBV12-3 or TRBV12-4 with TRBJ2-3; TRBD2 aligns across 7 bases. The ends lost 5 bases at V and 11 bases at J; junction bases unmatched: 13. This CDR3 has 14 amino acids. CDR3 sequence (DNA): TGTGCCAGCAGTCCCTCCCTAGCGGCCAAGAAGCAGTATTTT. It encodes CASSPSLAAKKQYF.

The chain is built from TRBV7-8 and TRBJ2-2; D assignment may be TRBD1 or TRBD2 (5 bases each). CDR1 is SGHVS, CDR2 FQNEAQ, per germline. The V and J ends lost 10 bases and 0 bases respectively, with 18 bases between them. The CDR3 length is 16 residues. The CDR3 bases are TGTGCCACCAGTGAACCGGGACGGACGAACACCGGGGAGCTGTTTTTT. Translation gives CATSEPGRTNTGELFF.

This clonotype was seen a few times. This sequence joins TRBV7-8 and TRBJ2-1; 8 nucleotides match TRBD2. CDR3 size: 18 residues. The V segment lost 3 bases and the J segment 0 bases; nucleotides outside the gene matches: 10. Per germline, CDR1 SGHVS and CDR2 FQNEAQ. CDR3 residues: CASSLPKQRESSYNEQFF. The CDR3 bases are TGTGCCAGCAGCTTGCCAAAACAGCGGGAGAGCTCCTACAATGAGCAGTTCTTC.

This clonotype was counted a few times. This chain connects TRBV4-3 to TRBJ2-7, with D perhaps assigned TRBD1 or TRBD2 (5 bases each). The germline V gene has CDR1 LGHNA and CDR2 YSLEER. The CDR3 is made up of 15 amino acids. Trimming pared 1 base from V and 2 bases from J, leaving 12 bases between. The CDR3 sequence is CASSQGQGAPYEQYF. CDR3 DNA: TGCGCCAGCAGCCAAGGCCAGGGAGCCCCCTACGAGCAGTACTTC.

The chain is built from TRBV30 and TRBJ2-5, with D tentatively TRBD2 (5 bases). Trimming pared 0 bases from V and 5 bases from J, leaving 10 bases between. Germline V CDR1 and CDR2: GTSNPN, SVGIG (reference sequence). The CDR3 loop spans 13 amino acids. DNA for the CDR3: TGTGCCTGGAGTGTACTCGGGATGGAGACCCAGTACTTC. Amino acid sequence: CAWSVLGMETQYF.

This clonotype has just a few counts. This chain links TRBV4-1 with TRBJ1-2; D is uncertain. V was clipped by 0 bases and J by 8 bases, with 10 bases between them. In germline, CDR1 is MGHRA, CDR2 YSYEKL. This CDR3 has 13 residues. The CDR3 reads CASSQEGRNGYTF. CDR3 nucleotides: TGCGCCAGCAGCCAAGAGGGGAGGAACGGCTACACCTTC.